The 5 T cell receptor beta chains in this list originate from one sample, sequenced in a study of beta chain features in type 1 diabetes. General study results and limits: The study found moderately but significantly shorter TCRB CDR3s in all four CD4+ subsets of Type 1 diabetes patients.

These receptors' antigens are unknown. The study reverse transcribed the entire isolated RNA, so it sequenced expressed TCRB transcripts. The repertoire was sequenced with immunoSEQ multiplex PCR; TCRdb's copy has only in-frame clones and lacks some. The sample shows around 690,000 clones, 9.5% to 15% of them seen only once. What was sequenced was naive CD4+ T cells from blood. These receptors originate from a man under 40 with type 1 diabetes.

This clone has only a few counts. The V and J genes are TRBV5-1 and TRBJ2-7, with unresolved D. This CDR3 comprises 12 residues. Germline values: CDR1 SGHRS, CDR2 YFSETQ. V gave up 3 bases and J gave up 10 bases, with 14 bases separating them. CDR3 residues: CASSSTLGLQYF. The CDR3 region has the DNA TGCGCCAGCAGCTCGACTCTGGGGTTACAGTACTTC.

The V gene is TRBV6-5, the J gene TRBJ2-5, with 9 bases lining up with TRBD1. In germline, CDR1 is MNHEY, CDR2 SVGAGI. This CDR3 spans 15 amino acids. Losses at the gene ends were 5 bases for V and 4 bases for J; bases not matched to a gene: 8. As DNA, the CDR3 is TGTGCCAGCAGTACTAGGACAGGGGAGAGAGAGACCCAGTACTTC. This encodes CASSTRTGERETQYF.

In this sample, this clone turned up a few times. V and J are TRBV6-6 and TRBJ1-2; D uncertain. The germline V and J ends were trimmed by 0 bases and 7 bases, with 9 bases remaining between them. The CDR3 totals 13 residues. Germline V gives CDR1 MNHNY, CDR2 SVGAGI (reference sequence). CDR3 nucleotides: TGTGCCAGCAGTTACTCGAAGATGGCTGGCTACACCTTC. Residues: CASSYSKMAGYTF.

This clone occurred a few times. Written as DNA, the CDR3 is TGTGCCAGCAGTTCTCCACTTACAGATACGCAGTATTTT. Amino acids: CASSSPLTDTQYF. This chain links TRBV27 with TRBJ2-3, with no clear D. The length of the CDR3 is 13 residues. V dropped 4 bases and J dropped 3 bases, with 8 bases sitting between them. Germline V gene lookup returns CDR1 MNHEY and CDR2 SMNVEV (reference sequence).

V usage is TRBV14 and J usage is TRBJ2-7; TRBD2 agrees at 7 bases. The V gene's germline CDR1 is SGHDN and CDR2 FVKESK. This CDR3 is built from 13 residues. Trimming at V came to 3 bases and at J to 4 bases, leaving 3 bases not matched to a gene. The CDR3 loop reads CASSHSGRYEQYF. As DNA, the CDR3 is TGTGCCAGCAGCCATTCCGGGAGGTACGAGCAGTACTTC. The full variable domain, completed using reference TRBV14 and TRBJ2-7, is EAGVTQFPSHSVIEKGQTVTLRCDPISGHDNLYWYRRVMGKEIKFLLHFVKESKQDESGMPNNRFLAERTGGTYSTLKVQPAELEDSGVYFCASSHSGRYEQYFGPGTRLTVT.